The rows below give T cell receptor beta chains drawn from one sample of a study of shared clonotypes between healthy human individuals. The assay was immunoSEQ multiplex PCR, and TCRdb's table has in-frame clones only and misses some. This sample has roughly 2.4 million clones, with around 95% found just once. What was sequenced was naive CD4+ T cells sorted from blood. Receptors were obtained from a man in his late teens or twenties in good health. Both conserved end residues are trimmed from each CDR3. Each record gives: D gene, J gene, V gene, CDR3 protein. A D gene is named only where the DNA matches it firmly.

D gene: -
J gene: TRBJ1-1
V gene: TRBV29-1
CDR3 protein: SVGPRMNTEAF

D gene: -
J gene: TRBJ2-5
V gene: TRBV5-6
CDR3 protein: ASSQGRTETQY

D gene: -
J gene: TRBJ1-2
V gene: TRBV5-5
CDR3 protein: ASSLWGGYT

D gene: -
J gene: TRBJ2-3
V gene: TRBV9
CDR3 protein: ASSADTTDTQY

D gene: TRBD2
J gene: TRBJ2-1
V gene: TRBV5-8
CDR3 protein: ASSQGLAGNVNEQF

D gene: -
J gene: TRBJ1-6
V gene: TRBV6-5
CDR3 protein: ASSSTVSPLH

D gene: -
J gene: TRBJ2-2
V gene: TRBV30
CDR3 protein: AWRVAANTGELF

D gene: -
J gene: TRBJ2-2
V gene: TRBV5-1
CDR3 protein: ASSLGDPTGELF

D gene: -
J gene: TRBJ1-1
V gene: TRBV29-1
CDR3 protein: SVTGTQNTEAF

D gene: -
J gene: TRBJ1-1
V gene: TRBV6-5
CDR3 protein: ASAPGLMNTEAF

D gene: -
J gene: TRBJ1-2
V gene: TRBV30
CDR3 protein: AWRAHSYGYT

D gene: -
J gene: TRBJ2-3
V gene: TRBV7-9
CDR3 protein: ASRLGTTDTQY

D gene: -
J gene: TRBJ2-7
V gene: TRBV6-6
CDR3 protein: ASSLQANTEQY

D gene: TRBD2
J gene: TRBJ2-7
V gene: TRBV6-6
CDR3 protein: ASSYRGLGKYEQY

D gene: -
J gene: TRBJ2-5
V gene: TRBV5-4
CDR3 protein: ASSSAQGSRETQY

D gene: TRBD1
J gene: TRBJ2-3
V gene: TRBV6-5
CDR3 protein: ASRPQGAGEGTQY

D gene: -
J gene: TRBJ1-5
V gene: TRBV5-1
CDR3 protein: ASSPDPRGNQPQH

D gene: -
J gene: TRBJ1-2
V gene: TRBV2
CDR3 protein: ASSERRGEGYT

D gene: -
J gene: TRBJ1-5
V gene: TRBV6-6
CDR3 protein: ASSYSTRNNQPQH

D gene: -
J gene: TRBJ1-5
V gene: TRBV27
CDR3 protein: ASSPRAFNQPQH

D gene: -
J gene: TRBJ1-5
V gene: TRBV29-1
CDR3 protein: SVGVGQSGGSNQPQH

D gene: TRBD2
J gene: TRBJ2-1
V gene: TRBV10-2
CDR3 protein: ASSNPGRGYNEQF

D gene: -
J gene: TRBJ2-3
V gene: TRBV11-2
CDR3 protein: ASSSIVVLLSTDTQY

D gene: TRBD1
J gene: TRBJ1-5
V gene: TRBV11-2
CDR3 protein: ASSTGQGNNQPQH

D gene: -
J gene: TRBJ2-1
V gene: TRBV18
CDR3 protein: ASSPWQGGNEQF

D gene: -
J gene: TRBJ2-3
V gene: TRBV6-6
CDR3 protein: ASSYYLGSTDTQY

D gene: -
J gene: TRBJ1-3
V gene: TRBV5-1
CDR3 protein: ASSRVSSGNTIY

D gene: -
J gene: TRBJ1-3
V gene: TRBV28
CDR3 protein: ASSLAGVASGNTIY

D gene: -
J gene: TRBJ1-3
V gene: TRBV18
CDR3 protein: ASSPPLRASGNTIY

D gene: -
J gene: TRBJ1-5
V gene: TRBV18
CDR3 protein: ASSLRTDSNQPQH

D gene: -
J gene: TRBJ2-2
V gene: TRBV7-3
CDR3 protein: ASSLESGLPYPGELF

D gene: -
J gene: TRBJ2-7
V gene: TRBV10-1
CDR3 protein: ASSRDPSSGEQY

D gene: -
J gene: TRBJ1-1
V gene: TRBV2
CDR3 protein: ASTGPMVNTEAF

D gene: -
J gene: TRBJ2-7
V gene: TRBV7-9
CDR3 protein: ASSFAGSYEQY

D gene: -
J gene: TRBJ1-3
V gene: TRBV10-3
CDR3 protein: AISESDRSRNTIY

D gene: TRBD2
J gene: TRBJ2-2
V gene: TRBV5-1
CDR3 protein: ASSLEAGGRTGELF

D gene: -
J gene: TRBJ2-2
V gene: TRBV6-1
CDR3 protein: ASSEVYFGGELF

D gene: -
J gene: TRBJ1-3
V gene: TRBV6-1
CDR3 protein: ASDRVSGNTIY

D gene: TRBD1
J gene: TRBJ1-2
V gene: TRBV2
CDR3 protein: ATRTGQGYGYT

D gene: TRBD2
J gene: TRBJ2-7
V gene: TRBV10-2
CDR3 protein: ASSEISGLAGSYEQY

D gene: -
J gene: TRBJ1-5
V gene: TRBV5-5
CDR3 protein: ASSWGVANQPQH

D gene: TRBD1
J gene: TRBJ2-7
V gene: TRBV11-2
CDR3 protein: ASSLVWAGGAYEQY

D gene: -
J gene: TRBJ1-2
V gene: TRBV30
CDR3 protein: AWSLNSGQNYGYT

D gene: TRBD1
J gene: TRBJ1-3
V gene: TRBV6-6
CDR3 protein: ASRRQGAGGNTIY

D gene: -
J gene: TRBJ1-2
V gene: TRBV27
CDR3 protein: ASSLGPHMGYT